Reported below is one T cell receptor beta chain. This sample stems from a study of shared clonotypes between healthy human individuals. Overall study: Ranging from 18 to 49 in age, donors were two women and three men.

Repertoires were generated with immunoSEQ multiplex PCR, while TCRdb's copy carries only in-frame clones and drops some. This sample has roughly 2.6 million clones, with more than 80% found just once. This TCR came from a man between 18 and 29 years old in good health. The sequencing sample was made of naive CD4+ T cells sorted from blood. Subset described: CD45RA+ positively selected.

CDR3 sequence: CASSSGPGDEQYF. DNA for the CDR3: TGCGCCAGCAGTTCAGGTCCCGGGGACGAGCAGTACTTC. J is TRBJ2-7 and V is TRBV5-1, with D perhaps matching TRBD2 (5 bases). V was pared by 5 bases and J by 5 bases, with 14 bases between. Germline CDR1 is SGHRS and CDR2 is YFSETQ. CDR3 length equals 13 residues. The variable domain in full, completed from reference TRBV5-1 and TRBJ2-7, reads KAGVTQTPRYLIKTRGQQVTLSCSPISGHRSVSWYQQTPGQGLQFLFEYFSETQRNKGNFPGRFSGRQFSNSRSEMNVSTLELGDSALYLCASSSGPGDEQYFGPGTRLTVT.